Below are 6 T cell receptor beta chains sequenced from a single sample in a study of blood T cell repertoires in COVID-19. TCRdb's table, derived via immunoSEQ multiplex PCR, lists solely in-frame clones and lacks some. Here the sample spans some 290,000 clones, 80% to 90% being singletons. The sample was peripheral blood. These TCRs come from a woman aged 25 to 39 with COVID-19, enrolled during active disease.

The chain combines TRBV19 with TRBJ2-2; tentatively, D is TRBD2 (6 bases). Trimming removed 8 bases from V and 0 bases from J, with 10 bases in between. The CDR3 runs to 14 residues. Germline CDR1 and CDR2: LNHDA and SQIVND (reference sequence). DNA of the CDR3: TGTGCCAGTGGCGGGAAATCGAACACCGGGGAGCTGTTTTTT. Protein: CASGGKSNTGELFF.

The genes are TRBV6-5 and TRBJ2-7, with 7 bases identical to TRBD1. The CDR3 sequence is 12 residues long. Trimming cost V 7 bases and J 3 bases; bases outside gene matches: 3. Germline loops: CDR1 MNHEY, CDR2 SVGAGI. The CDR3 region has the DNA TGTGCCAGCATCGGGACAGACTACGAGCAGTACTTC. It codes for CASIGTDYEQYF.

The chain carries TRBV7-9 and TRBJ1-2; D is perhaps TRBD1 (5 bases). The germline V and J ends were trimmed by 3 bases and 8 bases, with 13 bases remaining between them. From germline, CDR1 is SEHNR and CDR2 FQNEAQ (reference sequence). The CDR3 has 13 amino acids. This CDR3 reads CASSFSARGGYTF. The CDR3 bases are TGTGCCAGCAGCTTTTCAGCTAGGGGCGGCTACACCTTC.

The chain combines TRBV18 with TRBJ2-2; 9 bases fit TRBD1. The germline V gene encodes CDR1 KGHSH and CDR2 LQKENI. CDR3 length equals 16 residues. Unmatched junction bases numbered 9, after V lost 6 bases and J lost 4 bases. The CDR3 sequence is CASSLGQGFTTGELFF. For the CDR3, the DNA is TGTGCCAGCTCCCTGGGACAGGGTTTCACCACCGGGGAGCTGTTTTTT.

The chain employs TRBV11-2 and TRBJ2-5; D is perhaps TRBD1 (7 bases). Per the germline V gene, CDR1 is SGHAT and CDR2 is FQNNGV. V was shortened by 2 bases and J by 5 bases, with 15 bases between the two germline ends. The CDR3 runs 15 residues. CDR3 amino acids: CASSLLPGGWETQYF. The CDR3, as DNA: TGTGCCAGCAGCTTATTGCCAGGGGGGTGGGAGACCCAGTACTTC.

This clone was seen only a few times. The rearrangement joins TRBV11-2 to TRBJ1-5; D not certain. Germline values: CDR1 SGHAT, CDR2 FQNNGV. The CDR3 sequence is 13 residues long. Trimming took off 0 bases at V and 5 bases at J, with 5 bases between the two ends. CDR3 sequence: CASSLDTDQPQHF. In nucleotides, the CDR3 is TGTGCCAGCAGCTTAGATACTGATCAGCCCCAGCATTTT.